The 26 T cell receptor beta chains reported below all come from one sample, sequenced in a study of blood T cell repertoires in COVID-19. Using immunoSEQ multiplex PCR, the repertoire was profiled, and TCRdb retains in-frame clones only, with some absent. The data hold about 140,000 clones, with about four fifths observed a single time. Input material: peripheral blood. The receptors shown here come from a man younger than 45 with COVID-19, enrolled during active disease.

The chain combines TRBV27 with TRBJ1-2, with 12 bases aligning to TRBD1. V shed 3 bases and J 3 bases; nucleotides not matched to a gene: 5. There are 16 residues in the CDR3. The V gene's germline CDR1 is MNHEY and CDR2 SMNVEV (reference sequence). CDR3 in amino acids: CASSFAGQGAYYGYTF. CDR3 sequence (DNA): TGTGCCAGCAGTTTTGCGGGACAGGGGGCGTACTATGGCTACACCTTC.

This clone was seen only a few times. This chain connects TRBV28 to TRBJ1-3; 9 nucleotides agree with TRBD1. CDR1 and CDR2 (germline): MDHEN, SYDVKM. This CDR3 has 16 amino acids. J lost 6 bases, V lost 4 bases, and 10 bases had no gene match. The CDR3: CASSYVLRTGENTIYF. The CDR3 DNA reads TGTGCCAGCAGTTATGTACTTCGGACAGGGGAAAACACCATATATTTT.

The gene calls are TRBV7-3 and TRBJ2-5, with 8 nucleotides matching TRBD2. V was pared by 5 bases and J by 4 bases, with 3 bases of the junction left unmatched. The CDR3 loop spans 13 amino acids. Germline V gives CDR1 SGHTA, CDR2 FQGTGA. The CDR3 is CASSPRGGETQYF. CDR3 in DNA: TGTGCCAGCAGCCCCCGGGGGGGAGAGACCCAGTACTTC.

The V and J genes are TRBV28 and TRBJ2-5; a possible D gene is TRBD2 (6 bases). V was shortened by 1 base and J by 4 bases, with 16 bases between the two germline ends. This CDR3 spans 16 amino acids. Germline CDR1 MDHEN, CDR2 SYDVKM. The CDR3 sequence: CASSLSGLGTTETQYF. The CDR3 DNA follows: TGTGCCAGCAGTTTATCGGGACTGGGGACCACAGAGACCCAGTACTTC.

The V call is TRBV4-1, the J call TRBJ2-2; 12 bases are shared with TRBD2. This CDR3 is built from 20 residues. V dropped 3 bases and J dropped 2; count of bases not matched to a gene: 13. Germline V gives CDR1 MGHRA, CDR2 YSYEKL. The CDR3 here is CASSQAPSGRAGGNTGELFF. The CDR3 DNA reads as TGCGCCAGCAGCCAGGCCCCTAGCGGGAGGGCCGGGGGAAACACCGGGGAGCTGTTTTTT.

The chain is built from TRBV11-2 and TRBJ2-5, with 8 nucleotides matching TRBD2. J lost 2 bases, V lost 4 bases, and 9 bases had no gene match. The CDR3 runs 16 residues. Germline loops: CDR1 SGHAT, CDR2 FQNNGV. CDR3 DNA sequence: TGTGCCAGCAGCTCGGGAACGAGCGGGGGACAAGAGACCCAGTACTTC. Its translation: CASSSGTSGGQETQYF.

This chain links TRBV2 with TRBJ2-2; 7 bases match TRBD2. The V and J ends lost 6 bases and 2 bases, in that order; junction bases with no gene match: 3. Germline V CDR1 and CDR2: SNHLY, FYNNEI. This CDR3 comprises 14 residues. CDR3 in amino acids: CASRERDNTGELFF. The DNA of the CDR3 is TGTGCCAGCAGGGAGCGGGACAACACCGGGGAGCTGTTTTTT.

This chain links TRBV9 with TRBJ2-2; possible D gene TRBD2, 6 bases. Germline-derived CDR1 and CDR2 are SGDLS and YYNGEE. CDR3 size: 16 residues. V shed 0 bases and J shed 5 bases, with 14 bases lying between them. The CDR3 loop is CASSVEVTAGTGELFF. The CDR3 DNA reads as TGTGCCAGCAGCGTAGAGGTGACGGCGGGAACCGGGGAGCTGTTTTTT. The variable domain in full, with the rest retrieved from reference TRBV9 and TRBJ2-2, is DSGVTQTPKHLITATGQRVTLRCSPRSGDLSVYWYQQSLDQGLQFLIQYYNGEERAKGNILERFSAQQFPDLHSELNLSSLELGDSALYFCASSVEVTAGTGELFFGEGSRLTVL.

The V and J genes are TRBV9 and TRBJ1-3; TRBD1 aligns across 7 bases. The CDR3 is made up of 17 amino acids. Germline CDR1 is SGDLS and CDR2 is YYNGEE. The junction had 14 bases not matched to a gene; V was cut back by 0 bases and J by 8 bases. This CDR3 reads CASSVGPPTGLGYTIYF. CDR3 nucleotide sequence: TGTGCCAGCAGCGTAGGGCCCCCGACAGGGCTGGGGTACACCATATATTTT.

Concerning this clone itself: At one end, the junction sequence differs from germline, possibly due to a read error. This chain links TRBV28 with TRBJ1-2, with TRBD1 matching 11 bases. This CDR3 spans 14 amino acids. Germline V gene sequence: CDR1 MDHEN, CDR2 SYDVKM. In DNA form, the CDR3 reads TGTGCCCGCAGGGGGACAGGGGGACATTATGGCTACACCTTC. Amino acid sequence: CARRGTGGHYGYTF.

The chain carries TRBV29-1 and TRBJ2-1, with D possibly matching TRBD1 (5 bases). Between the trimmed V and J ends, which lost 7 bases and 13 bases, there was a span of 14 bases. The CDR3 is 10 amino acids. Per the germline V gene, CDR1 is SQVTM and CDR2 is ANQGSEA. CDR3 DNA: TGCAGCGCAACACAGGCCCAACAGTTCTTC. This gives the protein CSATQAQQFF.

The chain links TRBV19 to TRBJ1-5; 7 bases line up with TRBD1. The CDR3 is 13 amino acids. V trimming: 6 bases; J trimming: 6 bases; junction bases outside the gene matches: 5. Germline V gives CDR1 LNHDA, CDR2 SQIVND (reference sequence). CDR3 region: CASSPTGFQPQHF. The CDR3 DNA follows: TGTGCCAGTAGCCCGACAGGGTTTCAGCCCCAGCATTTT.

This clone was seen only a few times. This chain uses TRBV7-2 with TRBJ2-5, with 7 bases matching TRBD2. Germline CDR1 is SGHTA and CDR2 is FQGNSA. The length of the CDR3 is 13 residues. V shed 6 bases and J 4 bases; nucleotides not matched to a gene: 5. CDR3 region: CASRGGSSETQYF. The CDR3 nucleotides read TGTGCCAGCAGAGGCGGGAGCTCAGAGACCCAGTACTTC.

This clone appeared a few times. The chain recombines TRBV4-1 with TRBJ1-2; D is uncertain. The CDR3 consists of 15 residues. Trimming left V 0 bases short and J 4 bases short, with 12 bases between. Per germline, CDR1 MGHRA and CDR2 YSYEKL. CDR3 nucleotide sequence: TGCGCCAGCAGCCAAGATATCGGGAGGGTCTATGGCTACACCTTC. It specifies CASSQDIGRVYGYTF.

V and J are TRBV14 and TRBJ2-7; a possible D gene is TRBD2 (6 bases). There are 13 residues in the CDR3. V lost 4 bases, J lost 0 bases, and 7 bases lay in between. Germline values: CDR1 SGHDN, CDR2 FVKESK. CDR3 sequence reads: CASSRDFSYEQYF. CDR3 nucleotides: TGTGCCAGCAGCCGGGACTTCTCCTACGAGCAGTACTTC.

The chain has TRBV28 and TRBJ1-2, with D perhaps TRBD1 (6 bases). The germline gives CDR1 MDHEN, CDR2 SYDVKM. The CDR3 is 16 residues long. V was cut by 2 bases and J by 1 base, with 14 bases left in between. CDR3 region: CASSLGGRDFNYGYTF. CDR3 bases: TGTGCCAGCAGTTTAGGGGGCCGGGATTTTAACTATGGCTACACCTTC.

The chain links TRBV27 to TRBJ1-5; possibly TRBD1 for D (6 bases). This CDR3 contains 15 residues. Germline assignment: CDR1 MNHEY and CDR2 SMNVEV (reference sequence). The germline V and J ends were trimmed by 6 bases and 2 bases, with 14 bases remaining between them. The CDR3 protein is CASRRTDRGNQPQHF. The DNA for the CDR3 is TGTGCCAGCAGACGGACGGACAGAGGCAATCAGCCCCAGCATTTT.

This chain connects TRBV9 to TRBJ2-7; D is uncertain. CDR1 is SGDLS and CDR2 is YYNGEE in the germline V gene. The CDR3 has 14 amino acids. The ends were cut back, 0 bases at V and 5 bases at J, with 12 bases in the middle. As DNA, the CDR3 is TGTGCCAGCAGCGTAGGACCTGGTGAGGACGAGCAGTACTTC. The encoded protein is CASSVGPGEDEQYF.

The gene calls are TRBV19 and TRBJ2-5; 9 nucleotides line up with TRBD1. From germline, CDR1 is LNHDA and CDR2 SQIVND (reference sequence). The V gene end was trimmed by 5 bases and the J gene end by 5 bases; junction bases not matched to a gene: 6. This CDR3 contains 14 residues. The CDR3 DNA sequence: TGTGCCAGTAGTTTAAACAGGGGGCAGGAGACCCAGTACTTC. It codes for CASSLNRGQETQYF.

The chain couples TRBV24-1 to TRBJ2-3; TRBD1 agrees at 7 bases. Unmatched junction bases numbered 11, after V lost 5 bases and J lost 7 bases. Per the germline V gene, CDR1 is KGHDR and CDR2 is SFDVKD. The length of the CDR3 is 15 residues. CDR3 in amino acids: CATSATGTERNTQYF. The CDR3 nucleotides are TGTGCCACCAGTGCTACCGGGACAGAAAGGAATACGCAGTATTTT.

Only one count was recorded for this clone. The chain joins TRBV24-1 to TRBJ2-1; 11 positions agree with TRBD1. J lost 12 bases, V lost 4 bases, and 10 bases had no gene match. Germline CDR1 is KGHDR and CDR2 is SFDVKD. This CDR3 region has 15 residues. CDR3 DNA sequence: TGTGCCACCAGTGACCACGGGGGACAGGGGGTTGCGCAGTTCTTC. Its protein is CATSDHGGQGVAQFF.

CDR3 amino acids: CASSLQFGTANSPLHF. CDR3 in DNA: TGTGCCAGCAGCTTGCAGTTCGGGACAGCTAATTCACCCCTCCACTTT. V gene TRBV5-5 combines with J gene TRBJ1-6; 7 nucleotides match TRBD1. V trimming: 1 base; J trimming: 6 bases; junction bases outside the gene matches: 7. Looked up from germline, CDR1 is SGHKS and CDR2 is YYEKEE (reference sequence). The length of the CDR3 is 16 residues.

The chain recombines TRBV30 with TRBJ1-2; weak D call: TRBD1 (6 bases). CDR1 is GTSNPN, CDR2 SVGIG, per germline (reference sequence). There are 13 residues in the CDR3. V was pared by 2 bases and J by 8 bases, with 15 bases between. CDR3 in amino acids: CAWSPYDGGGYTF. The DNA for the CDR3 is TGTGCCTGGAGTCCTTACGATGGGGGCGGCTACACCTTC.

V is TRBV12-5 and J is TRBJ2-1; TRBD2 might be the D (5 bases). Germline CDR1 and CDR2: LGHNT and FRNRAP. V shed 2 bases and J shed 7 bases, with 9 bases lying between them. The CDR3 contains 13 residues. CDR3 nucleotide sequence: TGTGCTAGTGGTTTGCTAGCTACGAATGAGCAGTTCTTC. Translated: CASGLLATNEQFF.

The V gene is TRBV6-2 or TRBV6-3, the J gene TRBJ2-1; 8 positions agree with TRBD2. V lost 3 bases, J lost 8 bases, and 6 bases stayed unmatched. The germline V gene has CDR1 MNHEY and CDR2 SVGEGT. The CDR3 extends over 14 amino acids. The CDR3 protein is CASSYQRESHEQFF. The CDR3, as DNA: TGTGCCAGCAGTTATCAGCGGGAGAGCCATGAGCAGTTCTTC.

V gene TRBV19 combines with J gene TRBJ1-2, with D possibly TRBD1 on 6 matching bases. CDR3 length: 16 residues. V shed 4 bases and J shed 3 bases, with 18 bases lying between them. From germline, CDR1 is LNHDA and CDR2 SQIVND (reference sequence). The CDR3, as DNA: TGTGCCAGTAGTACTTCACAGGGTTGGGCGTACTATGGCTACACCTTC. Protein product: CASSTSQGWAYYGYTF.